The 27 T cell receptor beta chains presented below share a single source sample, sequenced in a study of T cell clones after liver transplantation. TCRdb's copy holds only in-frame clones and misses some; the assay was immunoSEQ multiplex PCR. The sample shows more than 95,000 clones, 75% to 90% of them seen only once. Sequences were derived from CD4+ T cells from blood, sampled before liver transplant. The receptors were sampled from a human donor who received a liver transplant.

Here the CDR3 reads CASSGRLNTEAFF. The CDR3 bases are TGTGCCAGCAGTGGGCGGCTGAACACTGAAGCTTTCTTT. V usage is TRBV27 and J usage is TRBJ1-1; D gene uncertain. V was shortened by 5 bases and J by 0 bases, with 7 bases between the two germline ends. The CDR3 has 13 amino acids. The germline gives CDR1 MNHEY, CDR2 SMNVEV (reference sequence).

The chain combines TRBV28 with TRBJ2-6, with D perhaps given as TRBD1 or TRBD2 (6 bases each). The CDR3 has 14 residues. Germline loops: CDR1 MDHEN, CDR2 SYDVKM. Between the trimmed V and J ends, which lost 2 bases and 8 bases, there was a span of 10 bases. CDR3 sequence (DNA): TGTGCCAGCAGTTTAAGGGGGGCTACCAACGTCCTGACTTTC. Residues: CASSLRGATNVLTF.

This clone is a singleton in its sample. This chain joins TRBV7-8 and TRBJ2-7; D not resolved. Germline assignment: CDR1 SGHVS and CDR2 FQNEAQ. CDR3 length: 12 amino acids. V dropped 1 base and J dropped 2 bases, with 3 bases sitting between them. In nucleotides, the CDR3 is TGTGCCAGCAGCTTAGTTACCTACGAGCAGTACTTC. Protein: CASSLVTYEQYF. Supplemented by reference TRBV7-8 and TRBJ2-7, the full variable domain reads GAGVSQSPRYKVAKRGQDVALRCDPISGHVSLFWYQQALGQGPEFLTYFQNEAQLDKSGLPSDRFFAERPEGSVSTLKIQRTQQEDSAVYLCASSLVTYEQYFGPGTRLTVT.

The genes are TRBV7-8 and TRBJ1-4; unclear D gene. This CDR3 comprises 13 residues. V was pared by 4 bases and J by 3 bases, with 6 bases between. The germline V gene has CDR1 SGHVS and CDR2 FQNEAQ. This chain's CDR3 is CASSSRSNEKLFF. CDR3 coding DNA: TGTGCCAGCAGCTCCCGGTCTAATGAAAAACTGTTTTTT.

V is TRBV6-1 and J is TRBJ2-2; D may be TRBD1 or TRBD2 (6 bases each). Per the germline V gene, CDR1 is MNHNS and CDR2 is SASEGT. V gave up 3 bases and J gave up 2 bases, with 10 bases separating them. The CDR3 runs to 15 residues. CDR3 amino acids: CASSDRGANTGELFF. The CDR3 bases are TGTGCCAGCAGTGATAGGGGGGCAAACACCGGGGAGCTGTTTTTT.

The rearrangement joins TRBV19 to TRBJ2-1; 9 nucleotides agree with TRBD2. The CDR3 is made up of 15 amino acids. With V trimmed by 4 bases and J by 4 bases, 5 bases remained unmatched. The germline gives CDR1 LNHDA, CDR2 SQIVND (reference sequence). CDR3 nucleotide sequence: TGTGCCAGTAGTAATGCGGCGGGAGGGTACAATGAGCAGTTCTTC. Its protein product is CASSNAAGGYNEQFF.

CDR3 amino acids: CASSLDRGQSGYTF. The CDR3 DNA is TGCGCCAGCAGCTTGGACAGGGGGCAGAGTGGCTACACCTTC. This sequence joins TRBV5-1 and TRBJ1-2, with 9 bases that match TRBD1. The CDR3 runs to 14 residues. Germline V CDR1 and CDR2: SGHRS, YFSETQ. V shed 0 bases, J shed 7 bases, and the junction held 4 bases outside the gene matches. Based on the CDR3 plus reference TRBV5-1 and TRBJ1-2, the full variable domain is KAGVTQTPRYLIKTRGQQVTLSCSPISGHRSVSWYQQTPGQGLQFLFEYFSETQRNKGNFPGRFSGRQFSNSRSEMNVSTLELGDSALYLCASSLDRGQSGYTFGSGTRLTVV.

Only a few counts were recorded for this clone. The V call is TRBV10-3, the J call TRBJ2-1; D is unclear. Deletions cut 0 bases from V and 8 bases from J, with 8 bases between. The CDR3 runs 13 residues. Germline assignment: CDR1 ENHRY and CDR2 SYGVKD. CDR3 loop: CAISESPKDEQFF. DNA of the CDR3: TGTGCCATCAGTGAGTCCCCTAAAGATGAGCAGTTCTTC.

The chain couples TRBV19 to TRBJ1-4; maybe TRBD1 (5 bases). Germline V lookup: CDR1 LNHDA, CDR2 SQIVND (reference sequence). The V and J ends lost 3 bases and 3 bases respectively, with 11 bases between them. This CDR3 has 15 residues. The CDR3 is CASSIVGPPNEKLFF. CDR3 DNA sequence: TGTGCCAGTAGTATTGTGGGGCCTCCTAATGAAAAACTGTTTTTT.

The genes are TRBV5-4 and TRBJ2-2; TRBD1 matches 7 bases. CDR1 and CDR2 from the germline V gene are SGHNT and YYREEE (reference sequence). Losses at the gene ends were 6 bases for V and 6 bases for J; bases not matched to a gene: 14. The CDR3 is 16 residues long. CDR3 DNA: TGTGCCAGCAACAAGGGGGCCCAGGGTGCCGCCGGGGAGCTGTTTTTT. Translated, it gives CASNKGAQGAAGELFF.

This clone turned up a few times. The gene calls are TRBV15 and TRBJ1-4, with a weak D call TRBD1 (6 bases). This CDR3 has 12 residues. Trimming stripped 8 bases from V and 3 bases from J, with 7 bases between. The germline CDR1 and CDR2 sequences are LNHNV and YYDKDF (reference sequence). The CDR3 bases are TGTGCCACCGGACAGCCTAATGAAAAACTGTTTTTT. Amino acid sequence: CATGQPNEKLFF.

This chain connects TRBV7-6 to TRBJ1-6; D remains ambiguous. V was pared by 5 bases and J by 1 base, with 9 bases between. The germline gives CDR1 SGHVS, CDR2 FNYEAQ. This CDR3 has 15 amino acids. The CDR3 is CASSHAGSYNSPLHF. The CDR3 nucleotides are TGTGCCAGCAGCCACGCGGGGTCCTATAATTCACCCCTCCACTTT.

The chain combines TRBV11-3 with TRBJ2-2, with 7 bases that match TRBD1. The CDR3 consists of 15 residues. Germline values: CDR1 SGHNT, CDR2 YENEEA. J lost 3 bases, V lost 5 bases, and 6 bases had no gene match. The CDR3 DNA sequence: TGTGCCAGCAGCCCGCGACAGGGTGACACCGGGGAGCTGTTTTTT. Protein sequence: CASSPRQGDTGELFF.

The V gene is TRBV19, the J gene TRBJ2-7; possibly TRBD1 for D (6 bases). Germline V gene data show CDR1 as LNHDA and CDR2 as SQIVND (reference sequence). V was trimmed by 2 bases and J by 4 bases, leaving 15 bases between them. The CDR3 spans 15 residues. The CDR3 spells CASSISPQGLYEQYF. The CDR3 coding sequence is TGTGCCAGTAGTATATCCCCCCAGGGGCTGTACGAGCAGTACTTC.

The chain couples TRBV4-1 to TRBJ2-7; D is ambiguous. Trimming took off 5 bases at V and 2 bases at J, with 13 bases between the two ends. Germline CDR1 and CDR2: MGHRA and YSYEKL. CDR3 length: 14 residues. The CDR3 DNA reads TGCGCCAGCAGCTCATTGACGGATACCTACGAGCAGTACTTC. Translation gives CASSSLTDTYEQYF.

The chain couples TRBV5-1 to TRBJ1-2; no firm D call. The CDR3 covers 17 residues. CDR1 and CDR2 from the germline V gene are SGHRS and YFSETQ. The V end lost 4 bases, the J end lost 0 bases, and 19 bases lay between the germline ends. CDR3 bases: TGCGCCAGCAGCAGAACACCGAATGAAATAGCTAACTATGGCTACACCTTC. Translation: CASSRTPNEIANYGYTF.

This chain connects TRBV7-2 to TRBJ2-3; 12 positions match TRBD2. The length of the CDR3 is 16 residues. V lost 5 bases and J lost 4; bases outside the gene matches: 7. CDR1 and CDR2 (germline): SGHTA, FQGNSA. The CDR3 protein is CASSPSGGAPPDTQYF. DNA of the CDR3: TGTGCCAGCAGCCCTAGCGGGGGGGCCCCCCCAGATACGCAGTATTTT.

The J gene is TRBJ1-4, the V gene TRBV2, with D perhaps TRBD1 (5 bases). The CDR3 length is 15 residues. Per germline, CDR1 SNHLY and CDR2 FYNNEI. Between the trimmed V and J ends, which lost 6 bases and 0 bases, there was a span of 11 bases. The CDR3 nucleotides are TGTGCCAGCAGGGTGGGGACTGCAACTAATGAAAAACTGTTTTTT. It codes for CASRVGTATNEKLFF.

The chain recombines TRBV4-2 with TRBJ1-6; D not certain. Germline CDR1 LGHNA, CDR2 YNFKEQ. Trimming stripped 4 bases from V and 10 bases from J, with 11 bases between. The CDR3 spans 13 residues. The CDR3 DNA reads as TGTGCCAGCAGCCTACGGCCGGAATCACCCCTCCACTTT. This encodes CASSLRPESPLHF.

The chain combines TRBV5-1 with TRBJ2-2; 11 positions agree with TRBD1. This CDR3 spans 16 amino acids. Germline loops: CDR1 SGHRS, CDR2 YFSETQ. Trimming at V came to 0 bases and at J to 5 bases, leaving 3 bases not matched to a gene. CDR3 sequence: CASSLGTGGRTGELFF. CDR3 DNA sequence: TGCGCCAGCAGCTTGGGGACAGGGGGCCGGACCGGGGAGCTGTTTTTT.

The chain uses TRBV2 and TRBJ2-3; D not resolved. Germline V gene lookup returns CDR1 SNHLY and CDR2 FYNNEI. V lost 6 bases to trimming and J lost 4 bases, with 14 bases between them. The CDR3 loop spans 14 amino acids. The CDR3 DNA follows: TGTGCCAGCAGCGATAAGTCTCCGGCAGATACGCAGTATTTT. It translates to CASSDKSPADTQYF.

The CDR3 nucleotides are TGTGCCAGCAGCTTGGCGCGGGGGTCTAACACCGGGGAGCTGTTTTTT. Protein product: CASSLARGSNTGELFF. The chain couples TRBV5-4 to TRBJ2-2, with TRBD2 matching over 7 bases. In germline, CDR1 is SGHNT, CDR2 YYREEE (reference sequence). Unmatched junction bases numbered 4, after V lost 0 bases and J lost 2 bases. The CDR3 length is 16 residues.

This chain uses TRBV5-4 with TRBJ2-3, with 9 bases fitting TRBD2. The CDR3 sequence is 19 residues long. J was trimmed by 4 bases and V by 4 bases; bases with no gene match: 19. CDR1 SGHNT and CDR2 YYREEE come from the germline V gene (reference sequence). CDR3 residues: CASSPGGSAGGGWADTQYF. The CDR3 region has the DNA TGTGCCAGCAGCCCGGGGGGATCAGCGGGAGGCGGGTGGGCAGATACGCAGTATTTT. Combining the CDR3 with reference TRBV5-4 and TRBJ2-3 gives the whole variable domain ETGVTQSPTHLIKTRGQQVTLRCSSQSGHNTVSWYQQALGQGPQFIFQYYREEENGRGNFPPRFSGLQFPNYSSELNVNALELDDSALYLCASSPGGSAGGGWADTQYFGPGTRLTVL.

V is TRBV7-7 and J is TRBJ2-1; TRBD2 might be the D (6 bases). CDR1 is SSHAT and CDR2 is FNYEAQ in the germline V gene (reference sequence). The CDR3 sequence is 14 residues long. Trimming shortened V by 3 bases and J by 2 bases, and 8 bases separated the two germline ends. The CDR3 nucleotides are TGTGCCAGCAGCTTCGGGACTCCCTACAATGAGCAGTTCTTC. Translated: CASSFGTPYNEQFF.

V usage is TRBV5-4 and J usage is TRBJ2-7, with D possibly TRBD2 on 5 matching bases. Per the germline V gene, CDR1 is SGHNT and CDR2 is YYREEE (reference sequence). The V gene lost 3 bases and the J gene lost 2 bases, with 15 bases spanning the gap. CDR3 length: 15 amino acids. The CDR3, as DNA: TGTGCCAGCAGCTCTCCCGCTAGGACTGCCTACGAGCAGTACTTC. It translates to CASSSPARTAYEQYF.

There are a few counts of this clone. The genes are TRBV5-8 and TRBJ1-2; no firm D call. V lost 4 bases and J 0 bases, leaving 13 bases between the germline ends. The CDR3 loop spans 15 amino acids. Germline V CDR1 and CDR2: SGHTS, YDEGEE. The DNA of the CDR3 is TGTGCCAGCAGCCTGCGCGGATTATCTAACTATGGCTACACCTTC. Residues: CASSLRGLSNYGYTF.

V is TRBV15 and J is TRBJ1-4, with D uncertain. V was pared by 2 bases and J by 8 bases, with 9 bases between. CDR1 LNHNV and CDR2 YYDKDF come from the germline V gene (reference sequence). The length of the CDR3 is 13 residues. CDR3 DNA: TGTGCCACCAGCAGACCAGAACCCGAAAAACTGTTTTTT. Its protein is CATSRPEPEKLFF.